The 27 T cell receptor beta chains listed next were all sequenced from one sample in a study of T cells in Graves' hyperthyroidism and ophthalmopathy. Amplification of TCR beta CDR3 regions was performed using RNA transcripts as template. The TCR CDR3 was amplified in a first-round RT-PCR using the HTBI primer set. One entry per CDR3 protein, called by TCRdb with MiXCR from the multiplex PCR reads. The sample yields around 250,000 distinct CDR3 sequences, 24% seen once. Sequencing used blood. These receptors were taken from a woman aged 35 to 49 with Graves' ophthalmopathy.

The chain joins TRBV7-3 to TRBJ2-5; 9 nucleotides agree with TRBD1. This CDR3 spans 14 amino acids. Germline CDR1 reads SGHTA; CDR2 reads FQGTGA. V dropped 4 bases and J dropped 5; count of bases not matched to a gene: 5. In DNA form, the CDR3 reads TGTGCCAGCAGCTCCGGGACAGGGTGGGAGACCCAGTACTTC. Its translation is CASSSGTGWETQYF.

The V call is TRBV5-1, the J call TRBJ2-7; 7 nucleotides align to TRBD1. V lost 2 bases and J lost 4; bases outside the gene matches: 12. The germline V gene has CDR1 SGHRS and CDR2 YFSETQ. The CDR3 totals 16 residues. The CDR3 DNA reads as TGCGCCAGCAGCTTAGGACCGACAGGGCCGAATTACGAGCAGTACTTC. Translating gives CASSLGPTGPNYEQYF.

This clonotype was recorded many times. For the CDR3, the DNA is TGTGCCAGTCCACAGCCCTTAGGAGAATACGAGCAGTACTTC. This gives the protein CASPQPLGEYEQYF. This chain joins TRBV19 and TRBJ2-7, with unresolved D. V lost 8 bases and J lost 4, with 18 bases in between. This CDR3 comprises 14 residues. The germline gives CDR1 LNHDA, CDR2 SQIVND (reference sequence).

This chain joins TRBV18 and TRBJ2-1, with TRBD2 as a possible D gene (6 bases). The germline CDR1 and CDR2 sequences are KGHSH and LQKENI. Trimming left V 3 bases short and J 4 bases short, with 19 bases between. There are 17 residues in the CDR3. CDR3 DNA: TGTGCCAGCTCACCTTCGTACACGGAGGGCCCTTACAATGAGCAGTTCTTC. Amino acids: CASSPSYTEGPYNEQFF.

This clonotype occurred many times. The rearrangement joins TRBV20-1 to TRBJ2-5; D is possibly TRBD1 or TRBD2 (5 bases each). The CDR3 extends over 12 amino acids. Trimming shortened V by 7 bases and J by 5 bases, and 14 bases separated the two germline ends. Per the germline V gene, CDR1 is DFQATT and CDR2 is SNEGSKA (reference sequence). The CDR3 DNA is TGCAGTGTCTCGCTATGGGGGGAGACCCAGTACTTC. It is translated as CSVSLWGETQYF.

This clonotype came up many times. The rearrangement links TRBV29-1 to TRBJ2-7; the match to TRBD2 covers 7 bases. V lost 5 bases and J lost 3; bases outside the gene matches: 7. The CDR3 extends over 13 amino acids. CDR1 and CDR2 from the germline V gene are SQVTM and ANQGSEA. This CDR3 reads CSVYGRENYEQYF. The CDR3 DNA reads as TGCAGCGTTTATGGGCGGGAGAACTACGAGCAGTACTTC.

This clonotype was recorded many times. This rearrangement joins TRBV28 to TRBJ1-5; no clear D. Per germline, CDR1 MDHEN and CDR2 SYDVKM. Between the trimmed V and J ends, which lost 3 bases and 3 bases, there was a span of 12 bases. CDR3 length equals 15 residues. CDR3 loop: CASSFPEGINQPQHF. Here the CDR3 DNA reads TGTGCCAGCAGTTTTCCAGAAGGGATCAATCAGCCCCAGCATTTT. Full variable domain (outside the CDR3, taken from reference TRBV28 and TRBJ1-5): DVKVTQSSRYLVKRTGEKVFLECVQDMDHENMFWYRQDPGLGLRLIYFSYDVKMKEKGDIPEGYSVSREKKERFSLILESASTNQTSMYLCASSFPEGINQPQHFGDGTRLSIL.

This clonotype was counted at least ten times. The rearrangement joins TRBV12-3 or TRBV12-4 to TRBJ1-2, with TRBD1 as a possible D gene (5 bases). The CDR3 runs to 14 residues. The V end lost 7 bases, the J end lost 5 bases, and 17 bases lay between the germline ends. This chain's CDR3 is CASNTLGTRYGYTF. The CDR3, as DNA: TGTGCCAGCAATACACTGGGGACCCGGTATGGCTACACCTTC.

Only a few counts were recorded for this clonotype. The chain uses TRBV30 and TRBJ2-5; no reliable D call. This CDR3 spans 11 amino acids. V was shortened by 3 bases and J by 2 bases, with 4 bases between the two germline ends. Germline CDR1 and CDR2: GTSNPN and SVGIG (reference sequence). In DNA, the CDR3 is TGTGCCTGGAGGGGGCAAGAGACCCAGTACTTC. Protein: CAWRGQETQYF.

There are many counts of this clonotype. The CDR3 DNA sequence: TGCGCCAGCAGCTTTTCCGAGAGGACGGGGGAGCTGTTTTTT. This sequence encodes CASSFSERTGELFF. V usage is TRBV5-1 and J usage is TRBJ2-2; D is ambiguous. The CDR3 is 14 amino acids. V was shortened by 2 bases and J by 8 bases, with 13 bases between the two germline ends. CDR1 and CDR2 from the germline V gene are SGHRS and YFSETQ.

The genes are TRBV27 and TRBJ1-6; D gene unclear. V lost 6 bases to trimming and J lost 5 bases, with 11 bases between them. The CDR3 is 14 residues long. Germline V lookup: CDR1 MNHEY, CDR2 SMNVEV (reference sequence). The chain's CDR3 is CASSLEQNNSPLHF. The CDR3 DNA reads TGTGCCAGCAGCCTGGAACAGAATAATTCACCCCTCCACTTT.

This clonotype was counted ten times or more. The CDR3 loop reads CATSRTPGLAGGETQYF. The CDR3 bases are TGTGCCACCAGCAGAACGCCGGGACTAGCGGGAGGGGAGACCCAGTACTTC. V usage is TRBV15 and J usage is TRBJ2-5, with 16 bases lining up with TRBD2. This CDR3 is built from 17 residues. Germline CDR1 is LNHNV and CDR2 is YYDKDF (reference sequence). With V trimmed by 2 bases and J by 5 bases, 5 bases remained unmatched.

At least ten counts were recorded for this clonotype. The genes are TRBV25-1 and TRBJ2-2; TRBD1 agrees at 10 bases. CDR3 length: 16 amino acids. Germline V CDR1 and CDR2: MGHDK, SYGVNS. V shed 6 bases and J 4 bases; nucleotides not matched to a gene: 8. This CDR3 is CASRTDRGLGTGELFF. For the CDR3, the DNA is TGTGCCAGCAGGACAGACAGGGGGCTCGGCACCGGGGAGCTGTTTTTT.

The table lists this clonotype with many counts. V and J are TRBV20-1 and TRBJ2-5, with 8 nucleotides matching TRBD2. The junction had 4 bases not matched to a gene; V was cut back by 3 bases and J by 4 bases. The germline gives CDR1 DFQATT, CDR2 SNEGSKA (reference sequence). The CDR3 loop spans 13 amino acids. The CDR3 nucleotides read TGCAGTGCTAGCCCTAGCGGGCTAGAGACCCAGTACTTC. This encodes CSASPSGLETQYF.

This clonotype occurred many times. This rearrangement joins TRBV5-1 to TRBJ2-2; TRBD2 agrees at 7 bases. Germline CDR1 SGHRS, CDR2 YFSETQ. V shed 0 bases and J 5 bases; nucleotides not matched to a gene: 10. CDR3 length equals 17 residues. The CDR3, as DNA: TGCGCCAGCAGCTTGGGGCGGACTAGTGTAGTAACCGGGGAGCTGTTTTTT. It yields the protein CASSLGRTSVVTGELFF. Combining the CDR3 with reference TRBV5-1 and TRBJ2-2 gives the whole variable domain KAGVTQTPRYLIKTRGQQVTLSCSPISGHRSVSWYQQTPGQGLQFLFEYFSETQRNKGNFPGRFSGRQFSNSRSEMNVSTLELGDSALYLCASSLGRTSVVTGELFFGEGSRLTVL.

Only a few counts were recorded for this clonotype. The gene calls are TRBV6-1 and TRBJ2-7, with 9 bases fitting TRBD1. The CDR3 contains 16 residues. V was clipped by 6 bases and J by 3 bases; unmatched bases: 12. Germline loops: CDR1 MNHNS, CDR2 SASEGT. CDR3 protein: CASSSEAGQGFYEQYF. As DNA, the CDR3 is TGTGCCAGCAGCTCGGAGGCGGGACAGGGTTTCTACGAGCAGTACTTC.

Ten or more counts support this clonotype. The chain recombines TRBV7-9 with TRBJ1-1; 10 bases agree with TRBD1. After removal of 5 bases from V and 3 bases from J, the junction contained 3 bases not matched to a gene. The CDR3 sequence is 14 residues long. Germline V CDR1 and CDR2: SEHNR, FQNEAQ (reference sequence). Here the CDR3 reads CASSPGTGDTEAFF. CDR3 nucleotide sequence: TGTGCCAGCAGCCCTGGGACAGGGGACACTGAAGCTTTCTTT.

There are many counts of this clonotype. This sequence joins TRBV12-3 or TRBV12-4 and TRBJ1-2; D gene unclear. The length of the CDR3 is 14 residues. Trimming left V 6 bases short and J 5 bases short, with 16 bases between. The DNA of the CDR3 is TGTGCCAGCAGAACCTCTCACGGGAGGTATGGCTACACCTTC. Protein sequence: CASRTSHGRYGYTF.

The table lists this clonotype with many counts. The CDR3 is CASRLQGVGSPLHF. For the CDR3, the DNA is TGTGCCAGCAGACTGCAGGGTGTCGGTTCACCCCTCCACTTT. The chain employs TRBV19 and TRBJ1-6, with a weak D call TRBD1 (5 bases). Trimming pared 9 bases from V and 9 bases from J, leaving 18 bases between. The CDR3 has 14 residues. Germline CDR1 and CDR2: LNHDA and SQIVND (reference sequence).

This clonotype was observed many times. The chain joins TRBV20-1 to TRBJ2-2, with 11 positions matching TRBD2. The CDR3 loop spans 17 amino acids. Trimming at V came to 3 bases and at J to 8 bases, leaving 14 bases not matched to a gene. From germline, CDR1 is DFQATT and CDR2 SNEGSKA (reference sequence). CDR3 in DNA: TGCAGTGCTAGGTCACAACTAGCGGGAGTAGGTTTGGGGGAGCTGTTTTTT. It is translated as CSARSQLAGVGLGELFF.

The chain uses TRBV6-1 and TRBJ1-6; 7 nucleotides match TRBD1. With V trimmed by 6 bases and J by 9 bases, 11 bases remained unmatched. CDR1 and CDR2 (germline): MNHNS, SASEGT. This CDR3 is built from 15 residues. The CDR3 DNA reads TGTGCCAGCAGAAAGCTAGCGACAGGGCCTTCACCCCTCCACTTT. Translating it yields CASRKLATGPSPLHF.

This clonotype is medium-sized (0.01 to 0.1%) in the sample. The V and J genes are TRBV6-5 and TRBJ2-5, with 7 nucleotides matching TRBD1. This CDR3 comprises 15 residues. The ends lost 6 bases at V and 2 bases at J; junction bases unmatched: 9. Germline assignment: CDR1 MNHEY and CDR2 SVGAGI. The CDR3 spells CASSQTVGQQETQYF. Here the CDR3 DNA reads TGTGCCAGCAGCCAGACTGTGGGACAGCAAGAGACCCAGTACTTC.

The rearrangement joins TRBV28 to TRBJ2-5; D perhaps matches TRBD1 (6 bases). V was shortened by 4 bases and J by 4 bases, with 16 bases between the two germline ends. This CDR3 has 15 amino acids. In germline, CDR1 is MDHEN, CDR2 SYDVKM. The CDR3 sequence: CASSSPGGGGETQYF. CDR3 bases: TGTGCCAGCAGTTCCCCGGGTGGGGGCGGAGAGACCCAGTACTTC.

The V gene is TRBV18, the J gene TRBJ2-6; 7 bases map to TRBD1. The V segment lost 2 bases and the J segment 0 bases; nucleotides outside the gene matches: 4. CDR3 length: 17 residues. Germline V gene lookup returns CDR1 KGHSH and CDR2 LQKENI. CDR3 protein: CASSPEGAYSGANVLTF. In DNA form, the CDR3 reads TGTGCCAGCTCACCAGAGGGGGCATACTCTGGGGCCAACGTCCTGACTTTC.

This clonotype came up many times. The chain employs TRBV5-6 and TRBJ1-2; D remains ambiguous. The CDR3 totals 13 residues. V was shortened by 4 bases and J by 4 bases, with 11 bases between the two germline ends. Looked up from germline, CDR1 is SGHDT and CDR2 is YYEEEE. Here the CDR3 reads CASSTEEGYGYTF. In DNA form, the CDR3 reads TGTGCCAGCAGCACAGAAGAAGGCTATGGCTACACCTTC.

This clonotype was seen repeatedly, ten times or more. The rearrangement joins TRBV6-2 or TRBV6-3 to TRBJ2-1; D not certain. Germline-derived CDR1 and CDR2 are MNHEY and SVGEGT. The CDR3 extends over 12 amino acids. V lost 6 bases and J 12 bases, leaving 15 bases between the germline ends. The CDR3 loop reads CASSWWAIGQFF. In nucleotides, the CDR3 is TGTGCCAGCAGCTGGTGGGCCATAGGGCAGTTCTTC.

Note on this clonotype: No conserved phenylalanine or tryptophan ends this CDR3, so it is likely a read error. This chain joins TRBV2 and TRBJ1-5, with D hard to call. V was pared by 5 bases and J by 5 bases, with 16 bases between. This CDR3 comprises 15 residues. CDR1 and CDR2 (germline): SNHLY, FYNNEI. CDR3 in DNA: TGTGCCAGCAGTAACTATAGTGCGGGGTATCAGCCCCAGCATTCT. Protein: CASSNYSAGYQPQHS.